Presented here are 7 T cell receptor beta chains from one specimen sequenced in a study of blood T cell repertoires in COVID-19. Only in-frame clones appear in the TCRdb table, and some are missing; sequencing was by immunoSEQ multiplex PCR. The sample has 150,000 to 180,000 clones, 78% seen once. Sequencing used peripheral blood. The receptors shown here come from a man older than 75 with acute or convalescent COVID-19.

This clone was seen only a few times. The rearrangement links TRBV5-1 to TRBJ1-3; 10 nucleotides line up with TRBD1. The CDR3 length is 14 residues. Germline CDR1 is SGHRS and CDR2 is YFSETQ. V shed 0 bases, J shed 8 bases, and the junction held 2 bases outside the gene matches. In DNA form, the CDR3 reads TGCGCCAGCAGCTTGGAGGGACAGGGGTACACCATATATTTT. Protein sequence: CASSLEGQGYTIYF.

This clone was recorded only once. The chain is built from TRBV2 and TRBJ2-3; 7 bases are shared with TRBD2. CDR1 and CDR2 from the germline V gene are SNHLY and FYNNEI. CDR3 length equals 15 residues. After removal of 8 bases from V and 0 bases from J, the junction contained 8 bases not matched to a gene. This chain's CDR3 is CASAGGAGSTDTQYF. CDR3 bases: TGTGCCAGCGCCGGTGGAGCGGGGAGCACAGATACGCAGTATTTT.

The genes are TRBV7-6 and TRBJ1-3; 7 bases match TRBD1. The trim removed 5 bases at V and 2 bases at J, leaving 9 bases unmatched. The germline gives CDR1 SGHVS, CDR2 FNYEAQ. The CDR3 covers 16 residues. Here the CDR3 DNA reads TGTGCCAGCAGCCCCATACAGGGGATCCCTGGAAACACCATATATTTT. Translated, it gives CASSPIQGIPGNTIYF.

The chain combines TRBV5-1 with TRBJ2-4; 11 bases align to TRBD1. CDR1 is SGHRS and CDR2 is YFSETQ in the germline V gene. This CDR3 is built from 14 residues. The J segment lost 8 bases and the V segment lost 4 bases, leaving 5 bases of the junction unmatched. DNA of the CDR3: TGCGCCAGCAGCACCGGACAGGGGGCGGACATTCAGTACTTC. Translating it yields CASSTGQGADIQYF.

This chain joins TRBV4-1 and TRBJ2-2; 7 nucleotides line up with TRBD1. J was trimmed by 3 bases and V by 3 bases; bases with no gene match: 4. CDR1 and CDR2 (germline): MGHRA, YSYEKL. CDR3 length: 15 amino acids. CDR3 sequence: CASSHFQGDTGELFF. The CDR3, as DNA: TGCGCCAGCAGCCACTTCCAGGGGGACACCGGGGAGCTGTTTTTT.

CDR3 sequence reads: CASSHTTRRTSYEQYF. In nucleotides, the CDR3 is TGTGCCAGCAGCCATACTACTCGGCGAACGTCCTACGAGCAGTACTTC. The V call is TRBV7-2, the J call TRBJ2-7; no reliable D call. V was shortened by 5 bases and J by 1 base, with 18 bases between the two germline ends. The CDR3 runs to 16 residues. The germline gives CDR1 SGHTA, CDR2 FQGNSA.

The chain combines TRBV6-5 with TRBJ2-7, with D maybe TRBD2 (7 bases). The CDR3 has 14 amino acids. V was trimmed by 11 bases and J by 2 bases, leaving 19 bases between them. The germline V gene has CDR1 MNHEY and CDR2 SVGAGI. CDR3: CAAKGGAGTYEQYF. The CDR3, as DNA: TGTGCCGCCAAGGGGGGGGCGGGCACCTACGAGCAGTACTTC.